These 30 T cell receptor beta chains originate from one sample sequenced in a study of blood T cell repertoires in COVID-19. TCRdb's copy holds only in-frame clones and misses some; the assay was immunoSEQ multiplex PCR. The sample has fewer than 120,000 clones, 65% to 90% seen once; the top ten hold 15% to 20%. Sequenced input: peripheral blood. All receptors come from a woman in her sixties or seventies with acute or convalescent COVID-19.

This clone was counted ten times or more. The V gene is TRBV29-1, the J gene TRBJ1-1, with 7 bases identical to TRBD1. The CDR3 spans 12 residues. Trimming removed 4 bases from V and 5 bases from J; junction bases left unmatched: 4. CDR1 is SQVTM, CDR2 ANQGSEA, per germline. The CDR3 bases are TGCAGCGTTGTCAGGGGGAATACTGAAGCTTTCTTT. As protein: CSVVRGNTEAFF.

This clone was detected a few times. This chain uses TRBV27 with TRBJ1-1, with 8 bases matching TRBD1. The CDR3 totals 13 residues. J was trimmed by 5 bases and V by 4 bases; bases with no gene match: 3. From germline, CDR1 is MNHEY and CDR2 SMNVEV (reference sequence). CDR3 DNA: TGTGCCAGCAGTTGGCAGGGGGCAACTGAAGCTTTCTTT. Translating it yields CASSWQGATEAFF.

This sequence joins TRBV5-4 and TRBJ2-3; D perhaps matches TRBD2 (6 bases). V lost 4 bases and J 0 bases, leaving 15 bases between the germline ends. The CDR3 sequence is 16 residues long. CDR1 and CDR2 from the germline V gene are SGHNT and YYREEE (reference sequence). CDR3 nucleotide sequence: TGTGCCAGCAGCCCGACCCCTAGCGCCAGCACAGATACGCAGTATTTT. Residues: CASSPTPSASTDTQYF.

The rearrangement uses TRBV28 and TRBJ2-2; tentative D call: TRBD1 (7 bases). Germline CDR1 and CDR2: MDHEN and SYDVKM. This CDR3 has 16 residues. V lost 4 bases to trimming and J lost 7 bases, with 19 bases between them. The CDR3 spells CASSSQGGHKNGELFF. In nucleotides, the CDR3 is TGTGCCAGCAGTTCGCAGGGGGGCCACAAGAACGGGGAGCTGTTTTTT.

The V gene is TRBV12-3 or TRBV12-4, the J gene TRBJ2-2; D is possibly TRBD2 (6 bases). V dropped 6 bases and J dropped 4 bases, with 9 bases sitting between them. This CDR3 has 13 residues. CDR3 sequence reads: CASRTGGTGELFF. The CDR3 nucleotides are TGTGCCAGCAGGACCGGGGGCACCGGGGAGCTGTTTTTT.

This rearrangement joins TRBV7-3 to TRBJ2-3, with D perhaps matching TRBD2 (6 bases). Germline CDR1 is SGHTA and CDR2 is FQGTGA. This CDR3 spans 12 amino acids. V lost 3 bases to trimming and J lost 6 bases, with 7 bases between them. The CDR3: CASSFGGDTQYF. The DNA of the CDR3 is TGTGCCAGCAGCTTTGGGGGGGATACGCAGTATTTT.

This chain uses TRBV11-2 with TRBJ1-4; TRBD1 aligns across 7 bases. This CDR3 is built from 19 residues. Germline V gene lookup returns CDR1 SGHAT and CDR2 FQNNGV. V dropped 0 bases and J dropped 8; count of bases not matched to a gene: 18. This CDR3 is CASSLDEGAGAYFFEKLFF. The CDR3 bases are TGTGCCAGCAGCTTAGATGAGGGGGCCGGGGCCTACTTCTTCGAAAAACTGTTTTTT.

This rearrangement joins TRBV28 to TRBJ1-2; 8 bases map to TRBD1. This CDR3 has 14 amino acids. After removal of 7 bases from V and 4 bases from J, the junction contained 8 bases not matched to a gene. CDR1 and CDR2 from the germline V gene are MDHEN and SYDVKM. CDR3 in DNA: TGTGCCAGCACCGGACAGGGAGGGACCTATGGCTACACCTTC. It encodes CASTGQGGTYGYTF.

This chain connects TRBV12-1 to TRBJ1-2; TRBD1, the table's D call, lacks a check against the DNA. TRBV12-1 is tagged as a pseudogene. The CDR3 is made up of 14 amino acids. The CDR3 region has the DNA TGTGCCAGCAGCGAAAACAGGGTGCAACGTGGCTACACCTTC. Translating gives CASSENRVQRGYTF.

The chain couples TRBV11-3 to TRBJ1-2; TRBD1 aligns across 8 bases. Per the germline V gene, CDR1 is SGHNT and CDR2 is YENEEA. The length of the CDR3 is 14 residues. Trimming at V came to 4 bases and at J to 4 bases, leaving 5 bases not matched to a gene. Here the CDR3 DNA reads TGTGCCAGCAGCTCCGACAGGGGTCCCTATGGCTACACCTTC. It specifies CASSSDRGPYGYTF.

The chain couples TRBV7-2 to TRBJ2-3, with TRBD2 matching over 9 bases. Germline values: CDR1 SGHTA, CDR2 FQGNSA. This CDR3 has 15 amino acids. The V and J ends lost 1 base and 7 bases, in that order; junction bases with no gene match: 6. The CDR3 protein is CASSLGAGGPYTQYF. CDR3 DNA: TGTGCCAGCAGCTTAGGGGCGGGGGGGCCATATACGCAGTATTTT.

Here the CDR3 reads CASSPVGGQGNTIYF. CDR3 coding DNA: TGTGCCAGCAGCCCCGTGGGGGGGCAAGGAAACACCATATATTTT. V is TRBV7-2 and J is TRBJ1-3; D is possibly TRBD1 (6 bases). The V and J ends lost 5 bases and 4 bases respectively, with 15 bases between them. Looked up from germline, CDR1 is SGHTA and CDR2 is FQGNSA. There are 15 residues in the CDR3.

The V call is TRBV5-1, the J call TRBJ2-1, with a weak D call TRBD2 (6 bases). CDR1 and CDR2 (germline): SGHRS, YFSETQ. Trimming removed 0 bases from V and 5 bases from J, with 12 bases in between. This CDR3 has 15 residues. The CDR3 bases are TGCGCCAGCAGCTTGGAGACTAGGGGAAACAATGAGCAGTTCTTC. It codes for CASSLETRGNNEQFF. Looking up the rest from reference TRBV5-1 and TRBJ2-1 gives the full variable domain: KAGVTQTPRYLIKTRGQQVTLSCSPISGHRSVSWYQQTPGQGLQFLFEYFSETQRNKGNFPGRFSGRQFSNSRSEMNVSTLELGDSALYLCASSLETRGNNEQFFGPGTRLTVL.

This clone was picked up one time. The chain combines TRBV21-1 with TRBJ1-4. TRBV21-1 corresponds to a pseudogene. CDR3 length equals 18 residues. CDR3: CASSNSLGGPGPNEKLFF. DNA for the CDR3: TGTGCCAGCAGCAATAGTTTGGGGGGACCGGGGCCTAATGAAAAACTGTTTTTT.

V usage is TRBV2 and J usage is TRBJ1-2; 8 bases fit TRBD1. The CDR3 sequence is 15 residues long. Germline CDR1 SNHLY, CDR2 FYNNEI. The V segment lost 10 bases and the J segment 0 bases; nucleotides outside the gene matches: 10. Here the CDR3 reads CAIDRDRRANYGYTF. CDR3 nucleotide sequence: TGTGCCATCGACCGGGACAGGAGAGCTAACTATGGCTACACCTTC.

The CDR3: CASSQLRAEAFF. Written as DNA, the CDR3 is TGTGCCAGCAGCCAACTTCGGGCTGAAGCTTTCTTT. The chain recombines TRBV5-6 with TRBJ1-1; D is uncertain. This CDR3 is built from 12 residues. Looked up from germline, CDR1 is SGHDT and CDR2 is YYEEEE. V shed 4 bases and J shed 6 bases, with 10 bases lying between them.

The chain uses TRBV18 and TRBJ1-2; D possibly corresponds to TRBD1 (5 bases). Germline lookup yields CDR1 KGHSH and CDR2 LQKENI. The CDR3 extends over 16 amino acids. V lost 3 bases, J lost 4 bases, and 18 bases lay in between. In DNA form, the CDR3 reads TGTGCCAGCTCACCGAGTACAGGTCTCCTTACCTATGGCTACACCTTC. Its translation is CASSPSTGLLTYGYTF.

This rearrangement joins TRBV4-2 to TRBJ2-7; D might be TRBD1 (5 bases). The CDR3 is 17 amino acids. The V end lost 1 base, the J end lost 6 bases, and 22 bases lay between the germline ends. Germline CDR1 LGHNA, CDR2 YNFKEQ. The CDR3 loop reads CASSQVASLRQGAEQYF. The CDR3 DNA reads as TGTGCCAGCAGCCAAGTCGCATCACTTCGGCAAGGGGCCGAGCAGTACTTC.

The chain joins TRBV7-9 to TRBJ1-3; no firm D call. Germline CDR1 and CDR2: SEHNR and FQNEAQ (reference sequence). V shed 4 bases and J shed 4 bases, with 11 bases lying between them. This CDR3 region has 14 residues. CDR3 in DNA: TGTGCCAGCAGCTCGAACCTACAGGGAAACACCATATATTTT. Encoded protein: CASSSNLQGNTIYF.

The J gene is TRBJ1-1, the V gene TRBV11-2; TRBD1 aligns across 10 bases. Germline CDR1 reads SGHAT; CDR2 reads FQNNGV. J lost 4 bases, V lost 5 bases, and 7 bases had no gene match. CDR3 size: 15 residues. The CDR3 DNA reads TGTGCCAGCAGCCCCCGACAGGGGGCGAGCACTGAAGCTTTCTTT. Encoded protein: CASSPRQGASTEAFF.

The chain has TRBV9 and TRBJ2-2; 8 bases match TRBD2. Germline trimming cut 4 bases from V and 2 bases from J; bases unmatched to any gene: 7. The CDR3 consists of 16 residues. CDR1 SGDLS and CDR2 YYNGEE come from the germline V gene. The CDR3 region is CASSPYSGINTGELFF. CDR3 nucleotides: TGTGCCAGCAGCCCGTATAGCGGGATCAACACCGGGGAGCTGTTTTTT.

In its sample, this clone was seen once. The chain has TRBV19 and TRBJ1-3; possibly TRBD1 for D (6 bases). The CDR3 is 14 residues long. Between the trimmed V and J ends, which lost 7 bases and 1 base, there was a span of 11 bases. CDR1 and CDR2 from the germline V gene are LNHDA and SQIVND (reference sequence). The CDR3: CASKQQGSGNTIYF. CDR3 DNA: TGTGCCAGTAAGCAACAGGGATCTGGAAACACCATATATTTT.

The chain links TRBV5-4 to TRBJ2-1; a possible D gene is TRBD2 (6 bases). This CDR3 spans 12 amino acids. Trimming shortened V by 4 bases and J by 14 bases, and 16 bases separated the two germline ends. Looked up from germline, CDR1 is SGHNT and CDR2 is YYREEE (reference sequence). The CDR3 loop reads CASSLSGTGEFF. In nucleotides, the CDR3 is TGTGCCAGCAGCCTATCCGGGACTGGAGAGTTCTTC.

The gene calls are TRBV9 and TRBJ1-2; 9 bases match TRBD1. The germline gives CDR1 SGDLS, CDR2 YYNGEE. CDR3 length equals 18 residues. With 4 bases clipped from V and 0 bases from J, the junction kept 13 bases outside the gene matches. The CDR3 DNA reads TGTGCCAGCAGCAAAGCCGGGACAGGGATTCTAGCTAACTATGGCTACACCTTC. This encodes CASSKAGTGILANYGYTF.

V gene TRBV18 combines with J gene TRBJ1-5, with TRBD1 matching over 9 bases. CDR1 KGHSH and CDR2 LQKENI come from the germline V gene. The CDR3 contains 16 residues. J was trimmed by 6 bases and V by 3 bases; bases with no gene match: 9. The CDR3 nucleotides read TGTGCCAGCTCACCCTCGGGACAGGGATTTTCTCAGCCCCAGCATTTT. Its translation is CASSPSGQGFSQPQHF.

A few counts support this clone. The gene calls are TRBV30 and TRBJ1-6, with 10 bases identical to TRBD1. CDR1 and CDR2 (germline): GTSNPN, SVGIG (reference sequence). V trimming: 4 bases; J trimming: 0 bases; junction bases outside the gene matches: 3. This CDR3 is built from 16 residues. The CDR3 sequence is CAWTRTGGSYNSPLHF. The CDR3 region has the DNA TGTGCCTGGACTCGGACAGGGGGCTCCTATAATTCACCCCTCCACTTT.

The rearrangement joins TRBV29-1 to TRBJ1-2; 7 positions agree with TRBD1. The germline V gene encodes CDR1 SQVTM and CDR2 ANQGSEA. The CDR3 is made up of 14 amino acids. The ends lost 6 bases at V and 3 bases at J; junction bases unmatched: 10. The DNA for the CDR3 is TGCAGCGTCAGCCCCGGCGGGACAGACTATGGCTACACCTTC. It codes for CSVSPGGTDYGYTF.

This rearrangement joins TRBV5-1 to TRBJ1-1; 7 positions agree with TRBD1. The CDR3 has 17 amino acids. V shed 0 bases, J shed 4 bases, and the junction held 12 bases outside the gene matches. CDR1 is SGHRS and CDR2 is YFSETQ in the germline V gene. Here the CDR3 DNA reads TGCGCCAGCAGCTTGGCGACAGGGACGAGAAGCCCCACTGAAGCTTTCTTT. Its translation is CASSLATGTRSPTEAFF.

This chain links TRBV9 with TRBJ2-7; the match to TRBD2 covers 8 bases. CDR1 and CDR2 from the germline V gene are SGDLS and YYNGEE. This CDR3 comprises 14 residues. Germline trimming cut 4 bases from V and 5 bases from J; bases unmatched to any gene: 8. The chain's CDR3 is CASSPSGGKDEQYF. CDR3 nucleotide sequence: TGTGCCAGCAGCCCGAGCGGGGGCAAGGACGAGCAGTACTTC.

A remark on this clone: Other DNA sequences in this sample translate to the same CDR3. The CDR3, as DNA: TGCGCCAGCAGCCCGACAGGTGGGGAGAACTATGGCTACACCTTC. Translation: CASSPTGGENYGYTF. The V and J genes are TRBV5-1 and TRBJ1-2; the D gene is possibly TRBD1 (6 bases). Per germline, CDR1 SGHRS and CDR2 YFSETQ. V lost 4 bases and J 2 bases, leaving 15 bases between the germline ends. This CDR3 is 15 amino acids long.